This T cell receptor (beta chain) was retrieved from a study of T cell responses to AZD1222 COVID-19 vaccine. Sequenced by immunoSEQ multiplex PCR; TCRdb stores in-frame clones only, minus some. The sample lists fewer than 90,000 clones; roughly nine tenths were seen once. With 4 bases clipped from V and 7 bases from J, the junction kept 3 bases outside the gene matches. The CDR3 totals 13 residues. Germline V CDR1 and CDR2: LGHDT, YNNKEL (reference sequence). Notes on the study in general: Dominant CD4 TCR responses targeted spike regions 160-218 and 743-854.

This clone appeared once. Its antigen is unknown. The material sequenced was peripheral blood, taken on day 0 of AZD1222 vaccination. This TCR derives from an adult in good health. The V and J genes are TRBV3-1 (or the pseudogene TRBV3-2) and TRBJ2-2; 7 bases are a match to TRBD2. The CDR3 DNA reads TGTGCCAGCAGCCCACGGGACTACGGGGAGCTGTTTTTT. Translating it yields CASSPRDYGELFF.